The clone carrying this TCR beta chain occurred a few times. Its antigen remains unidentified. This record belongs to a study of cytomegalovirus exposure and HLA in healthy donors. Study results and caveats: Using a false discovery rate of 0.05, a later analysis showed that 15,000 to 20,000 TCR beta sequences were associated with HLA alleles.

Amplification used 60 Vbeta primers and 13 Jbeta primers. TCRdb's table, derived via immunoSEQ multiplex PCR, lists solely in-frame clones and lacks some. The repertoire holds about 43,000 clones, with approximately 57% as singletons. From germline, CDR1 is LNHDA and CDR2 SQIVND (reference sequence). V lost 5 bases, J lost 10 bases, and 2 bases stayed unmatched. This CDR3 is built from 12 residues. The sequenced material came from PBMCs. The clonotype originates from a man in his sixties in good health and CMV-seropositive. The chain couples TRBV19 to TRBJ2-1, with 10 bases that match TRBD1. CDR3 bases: TGTGCCAGTAGTGGGGGACAGGGGGAGCAGTTCTTC. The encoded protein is CASSGGQGEQFF. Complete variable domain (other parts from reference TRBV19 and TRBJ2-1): DGGITQSPKYLFRKEGQNVTLSCEQNLNHDAMYWYRQDPGQGLRLIYYSQIVNDFQKGDIAEGYSVSREKKESFPLTVTSAQKNPTAFYLCASSGGQGEQFFGPGTRLTVL.